The 26 T cell receptor beta chains given below trace back to one sample, sequenced in a study of shared T cell receptors in the human thymus. Using immunoSEQ multiplex PCR, the repertoire was profiled, and TCRdb retains in-frame clones only, with some absent. This table holds 640,000 or so clones, around 87% found once. The same sample was also studied in work on human thymus T cells.

The sequenced sample consisted of thymocytes. These receptor sequences come from a boy younger than two with a congenital heart defect.

This chain uses TRBV9 with TRBJ2-2; a possible D gene is TRBD2 (5 bases). The V end was cut by 3 bases, the J end by 6 bases, with 24 bases between. The CDR3 spans 18 residues. The germline V gene has CDR1 SGDLS and CDR2 YYNGEE. CDR3 residues: CASSGRSSIPHWAGELFF. The CDR3 coding sequence is TGTGCCAGCAGCGGACGATCTAGCATTCCCCACTGGGCCGGGGAGCTGTTTTTT.

The chain has TRBV7-6 and TRBJ1-5; TRBD1 matches 10 bases. This CDR3 contains 15 residues. J lost 5 bases, V lost 1 base, and 2 bases had no gene match. CDR1 is SGHVS, CDR2 FNYEAQ, per germline. The CDR3 nucleotides read TGTGCCAGCAGCTTAGGGGGGACAGGGGATCAGCCCCAGCATTTT. Translated: CASSLGGTGDQPQHF.

This clone was seen a few times. The rearrangement links TRBV14 to TRBJ1-6, with D tentatively TRBD1 (6 bases). Trimming took off 5 bases at V and 7 bases at J, with 6 bases between the two ends. This CDR3 is 12 amino acids long. Germline V CDR1 and CDR2: SGHDN, FVKESK. The CDR3 DNA follows: TGTGCCAGCAGCACAGGGAATTCACCCCTCCACTTT. Translating gives CASSTGNSPLHF.

The chain is built from TRBV19 and TRBJ1-4, with 9 bases aligning to TRBD1. Germline CDR1 LNHDA, CDR2 SQIVND (reference sequence). The CDR3 consists of 16 residues. V was pared by 5 bases and J by 4 bases, with 8 bases of the junction left unmatched. CDR3 sequence: CASSPSRDRDNEKLFF. The CDR3 region has the DNA TGTGCCAGTAGTCCATCCAGGGACAGGGATAATGAAAAACTGTTTTTT. Based on the CDR3 plus reference TRBV19 and TRBJ1-4, the full variable domain is DGGITQSPKYLFRKEGQNVTLSCEQNLNHDAMYWYRQDPGQGLRLIYYSQIVNDFQKGDIAEGYSVSREKKESFPLTVTSAQKNPTAFYLCASSPSRDRDNEKLFFGSGTQLSVL.

In its sample, this clone was seen once. This rearrangement joins TRBV4-3 to TRBJ2-7; D is uncertain. The ends were cut back, 0 bases at V and 1 base at J, with 4 bases in the middle. The CDR3 is made up of 13 amino acids. The germline V gene has CDR1 LGHNA and CDR2 YSLEER. DNA for the CDR3: TGCGCCAGCAGCCAAGACGGTTCCTACGAGCAGTACTTC. Translation: CASSQDGSYEQYF.

The rearrangement uses TRBV19 and TRBJ2-3, with TRBD1 matching 12 bases. This CDR3 has 16 amino acids. Germline V gene lookup returns CDR1 LNHDA and CDR2 SQIVND (reference sequence). Trimming removed 5 bases from V and 5 bases from J; junction bases left unmatched: 8. The CDR3 DNA follows: TGTGCCAGTAGTGCTCCGGGACAGGGGGCAAAAGATACGCAGTATTTT. Protein product: CASSAPGQGAKDTQYF.

This clone was detected only once. The chain has TRBV11-2 and TRBJ2-2; D is possibly TRBD1 (5 bases). CDR3 length: 15 residues. With 3 bases removed from V and 1 base from J, the gap between germline ends came to 9 bases. Germline CDR1 reads SGHAT; CDR2 reads FQNNGV. For the CDR3, the DNA is TGTGCCAGCAGCTTTGACACAGGGAACACCGGGGAGCTGTTTTTT. Protein sequence: CASSFDTGNTGELFF.

The chain carries TRBV28 and TRBJ2-7; D not resolved. The CDR3 contains 14 residues. The V end was cut by 8 bases, the J end by 2 bases, with 16 bases between. From germline, CDR1 is MDHEN and CDR2 SYDVKM. CDR3 sequence reads: CASSFGSRTYEQYF. In DNA form, the CDR3 reads TGTGCCAGCTCCTTTGGATCTAGAACCTACGAGCAGTACTTC.

This chain uses TRBV5-1 with TRBJ2-1, with TRBD1 as a possible D gene (5 bases). V was cut by 4 bases and J by 5 bases, with 16 bases left in between. CDR1 is SGHRS and CDR2 is YFSETQ in the germline V gene. This CDR3 comprises 15 residues. The CDR3 bases are TGCGCCAGCAGCAATACCGACAGAGAGGACAATGAGCAGTTCTTC. Protein sequence: CASSNTDREDNEQFF.

CDR3 region: CATSRVTTQGHLNTDTQYF. The CDR3 nucleotides are TGTGCCACCAGCAGAGTAACGACGCAGGGTCACCTTAACACAGATACGCAGTATTTT. The rearrangement joins TRBV15 to TRBJ2-3, with D tentatively TRBD1 (5 bases). The CDR3 length is 19 residues. Germline V gene lookup returns CDR1 LNHNV and CDR2 YYDKDF (reference sequence). The V end was cut by 1 base, the J end by 2 bases, with 22 bases between.

The chain recombines TRBV2 with TRBJ1-1, with D possibly matching TRBD1 (6 bases). CDR3 length: 13 amino acids. Germline V gene lookup returns CDR1 SNHLY and CDR2 FYNNEI. V was clipped by 5 bases and J by 1 base, with 8 bases between them. The CDR3 coding sequence is TGTGCCAGCAGTCGGGGACAGAACACTGAAGCTTTCTTT. Its protein is CASSRGQNTEAFF.

This chain joins TRBV19 and TRBJ1-5; D gene unclear. CDR3 length equals 13 residues. Germline-derived CDR1 and CDR2 are LNHDA and SQIVND (reference sequence). V lost 5 bases, J lost 7 bases, and 12 bases lay in between. The CDR3 sequence is CASSADTNQPQHF. Here the CDR3 DNA reads TGTGCCAGTAGTGCAGACACCAACCAGCCCCAGCATTTT.

J is TRBJ2-1 and V is TRBV9; TRBD1 is a possible D gene (6 bases). This CDR3 has 18 amino acids. Per germline, CDR1 SGDLS and CDR2 YYNGEE. V was cut by 0 bases and J by 6 bases, with 22 bases left in between. The CDR3 DNA reads TGTGCCAGCAGCGTAGCTTCCCATAGACAGGTTAAGGTCAATGAGCAGTTCTTC. Amino acid sequence: CASSVASHRQVKVNEQFF.

The J gene is TRBJ2-1, the V gene TRBV5-4, with 9 bases that match TRBD2. The CDR3 spans 15 residues. Germline CDR1 and CDR2: SGHNT and YYREEE (reference sequence). Losses at the gene ends were 3 bases for V and 6 bases for J; bases not matched to a gene: 7. This CDR3 is CASSSGTSRCNEQFF. The CDR3 DNA reads TGTGCCAGCAGCTCCGGGACTAGCAGGTGCAATGAGCAGTTCTTC.

The chain uses TRBV15 and TRBJ2-7, with 8 bases identical to TRBD1. The CDR3 has 17 amino acids. Trimming cost V 5 bases and J 4 bases; bases outside gene matches: 16. The V gene's germline CDR1 is LNHNV and CDR2 YYDKDF (reference sequence). CDR3 residues: CATSRGFPDRGLYEQYF. CDR3 bases: TGTGCCACCAGCCGAGGATTTCCCGACAGGGGCCTTTACGAGCAGTACTTC.

Only a few counts were recorded for this clone. This sequence joins TRBV4-1 and TRBJ2-3, with D perhaps matching TRBD2 (6 bases). The CDR3 contains 17 residues. The V end was cut by 2 bases, the J end by 0 bases, with 15 bases between. The germline V gene has CDR1 MGHRA and CDR2 YSYEKL. CDR3 DNA sequence: TGCGCCAGCAGCCAAACTGGGACTCGAGGTAGCACAGATACGCAGTATTTT. This codes for CASSQTGTRGSTDTQYF.

The V call is TRBV5-1, the J call TRBJ1-6; 11 bases match TRBD1. Germline V gene sequence: CDR1 SGHRS, CDR2 YFSETQ. This CDR3 is built from 16 residues. The ends lost 5 bases at V and 2 bases at J; junction bases unmatched: 3. The CDR3 region has the DNA TGCGCCAGCAGGGACAGGGGGCGGCCCTATAATTCACCCCTCCACTTT. This encodes CASRDRGRPYNSPLHF.

V is TRBV4-3 and J is TRBJ2-5; 10 bases are a match to TRBD2. The CDR3 length is 17 residues. V was clipped by 2 bases and J by 5 bases; unmatched bases: 11. Germline V gene sequence: CDR1 LGHNA, CDR2 YSLEER. CDR3 sequence reads: CASSQKAGGPRGETQYF. The CDR3 coding sequence is TGCGCCAGCAGCCAAAAAGCGGGAGGGCCAAGAGGGGAGACCCAGTACTTC.

The chain uses TRBV27 and TRBJ1-1, with D tentatively TRBD1 (6 bases). Trimming cost V 3 bases and J 3 bases, with 11 bases left between them. CDR1 and CDR2 (germline): MNHEY, SMNVEV (reference sequence). The CDR3 sequence is 14 residues long. The CDR3 DNA sequence: TGTGCCAGCAGTTTCAGGGGTAGTGACACTGAAGCTTTCTTT. Its translation: CASSFRGSDTEAFF.

This chain links TRBV18 with TRBJ2-7; D not certain. V was clipped by 2 bases and J by 0 bases, with 5 bases between them. The CDR3 totals 13 residues. Looked up from germline, CDR1 is KGHSH and CDR2 is LQKENI. This CDR3 reads CASSPDTSYEQYF. CDR3 DNA: TGTGCCAGCTCACCAGACACCTCCTACGAGCAGTACTTC.

This clone was counted once. This chain connects TRBV15 to TRBJ1-5; TRBD1 matches at 7 bases. This CDR3 contains 14 residues. Germline V gene sequence: CDR1 LNHNV, CDR2 YYDKDF (reference sequence). V lost 2 bases to trimming and J lost 3 bases; unmatched junction nucleotides: 1. CDR3 DNA: TGTGCCACCAGCAGACAGGGGGACAATCAGCCCCAGCATTTT. It encodes CATSRQGDNQPQHF.

This clone was observed once. This chain joins TRBV28 and TRBJ2-7; possibly TRBD1 for D (5 bases). CDR3 length: 13 amino acids. Trimming stripped 1 base from V and 7 bases from J, with 11 bases between. Germline CDR1 is MDHEN and CDR2 is SYDVKM. The CDR3 DNA reads as TGTGCCAGCAGTTTATTGGGGCTGGGGGAGCAGTACTTC. Translated, it gives CASSLLGLGEQYF.

The chain carries TRBV10-3 and TRBJ2-5, with 10 bases fitting TRBD1. The CDR3 has 14 amino acids. CDR1 is ENHRY and CDR2 is SYGVKD in the germline V gene. The ends lost 6 bases at V and 5 bases at J; junction bases unmatched: 6. The CDR3 here is CAISWTGGDETQYF. The DNA for the CDR3 is TGTGCCATCAGCTGGACAGGGGGGGACGAGACCCAGTACTTC.

V gene TRBV7-9 combines with J gene TRBJ2-7; D may be TRBD2 (5 bases). There are 16 residues in the CDR3. CDR1 is SEHNR and CDR2 is FQNEAQ in the germline V gene (reference sequence). The V end was cut by 1 base, the J end by 2 bases, with 15 bases between. The CDR3 reads CASSLVRPGLPYEQYF. DNA for the CDR3: TGTGCCAGCAGCTTAGTCCGGCCAGGACTCCCCTACGAGCAGTACTTC.

The chain is built from TRBV5-1 and TRBJ2-5, with 12 bases identical to TRBD2. The CDR3 sequence is 15 residues long. From germline, CDR1 is SGHRS and CDR2 YFSETQ. The V and J ends lost 4 bases and 2 bases, in that order; junction bases with no gene match: 3. The CDR3 region is CASSRTSGMQETQYF. CDR3 sequence (DNA): TGCGCCAGCAGCAGGACTAGCGGGATGCAAGAGACCCAGTACTTC.

This clone was observed a handful of times. The rearrangement links TRBV5-1 to TRBJ1-3, with 7 nucleotides matching TRBD1. The CDR3 covers 15 residues. With 0 bases clipped from V and 2 bases from J, the junction kept 2 bases outside the gene matches. CDR1 and CDR2 from the germline V gene are SGHRS and YFSETQ. This CDR3 is CASSLADRAGNTIYF. The DNA for the CDR3 is TGCGCCAGCAGCTTGGCCGACAGGGCTGGAAACACCATATATTTT.